These 27 T cell receptor beta chains share one sample of origin, sequenced in a study of CD8+ T cells in alopecia areata. Treatment specified: oral pan-JAK inhibitor, 5-10 mg twice daily. Extracted RNA was reverse transcribed into cDNA, the sequencing template. Generated by immunoSEQ multiplex PCR, the TCRdb table keeps only in-frame clones and is missing some. The sample gives approximately 280,000 clones, 58% of which show up once; around 1.8% is in the top ten. This sample comprised CD4+ T cells sorted from blood, obtained at week 24, from a patient treated with tofacitinib. Receptors originate from a human donor with alopecia areata.

This clone was seen more than once but under ten times. The chain is built from TRBV7-9 and TRBJ2-3; D perhaps matches TRBD2 (5 bases). The ends were cut back, 4 bases at V and 10 bases at J, with 12 bases in the middle. The CDR3 totals 12 residues. The germline gives CDR1 SEHNR, CDR2 FQNEAQ (reference sequence). CDR3 sequence reads: CASSSTRSAQYF. CDR3 nucleotide sequence: TGTGCCAGCAGCTCCACTAGGTCGGCGCAGTATTTT.

V usage is TRBV10-3 and J usage is TRBJ2-1, with D uncertain. The CDR3 contains 12 residues. Trimming left V 4 bases short and J 8 bases short, with 9 bases between. Germline V lookup: CDR1 ENHRY, CDR2 SYGVKD. CDR3 sequence reads: CAISGRQDEQFF. The CDR3 DNA sequence: TGTGCCATCAGTGGTCGTCAAGATGAGCAGTTCTTC.

The gene calls are TRBV5-4 and TRBJ2-1; maybe TRBD2 (5 bases). Germline V lookup: CDR1 SGHNT, CDR2 YYREEE (reference sequence). This CDR3 comprises 15 residues. The V and J ends lost 4 bases and 1 base respectively, with 12 bases between them. The CDR3, as DNA: TGTGCCAGCAGCGTTTACGGGAAATCCTACAATGAGCAGTTCTTC. This translates into CASSVYGKSYNEQFF.

The chain joins TRBV7-2 to TRBJ1-4; TRBD1 agrees at 9 bases. The ends lost 4 bases at V and 7 bases at J; junction bases unmatched: 7. This CDR3 has 15 amino acids. Per germline, CDR1 SGHTA and CDR2 FQGNSA. In DNA form, the CDR3 reads TGTGCCAGCAGCTCCAACCGGGACAGGGCTGAAAAACTGTTTTTT. This translates into CASSSNRDRAEKLFF.

V gene TRBV15 combines with J gene TRBJ1-6; D not resolved. Looked up from germline, CDR1 is LNHNV and CDR2 is YYDKDF (reference sequence). The CDR3 contains 14 residues. The V gene lost 0 bases and the J gene lost 7 bases, with 7 bases spanning the gap. For the CDR3, the DNA is TGTGCCACCAGCAGAGAGAAGAGGAATTCACCCCTCCACTTT. This translates into CATSREKRNSPLHF.

This chain connects TRBV30 to TRBJ1-4, with a weak D call TRBD1 (5 bases). Between the trimmed V and J ends, which lost 2 bases and 8 bases, there was a span of 9 bases. The CDR3 runs to 12 residues. The germline gives CDR1 GTSNPN, CDR2 SVGIG (reference sequence). CDR3 DNA: TGTGCCTGGAGTCACCGGGGGGAAAAACTGTTTTTT. Translation gives CAWSHRGEKLFF.

The chain has TRBV7-9 and TRBJ1-1; D is undetermined. CDR3 length: 11 residues. V was trimmed by 5 bases and J by 6 bases, leaving 7 bases between them. Germline loops: CDR1 SEHNR, CDR2 FQNEAQ (reference sequence). This chain's CDR3 is CASSVAAEAFF. CDR3 sequence (DNA): TGTGCCAGCAGCGTGGCCGCTGAAGCTTTCTTT.

This chain uses TRBV30 with TRBJ1-2, with a weak D call TRBD1 (5 bases). V was trimmed by 5 bases and J by 4 bases, leaving 11 bases between them. CDR1 is GTSNPN and CDR2 is SVGIG in the germline V gene (reference sequence). This CDR3 has 12 amino acids. The CDR3 bases are TGTGCCTGGGGCCGGGACGGCTATGGCTACACCTTC. This encodes CAWGRDGYGYTF.

In its sample, this clone was seen a few times. V gene TRBV29-1 combines with J gene TRBJ2-7; 7 nucleotides align to TRBD1. The V gene end was trimmed by 5 bases and the J gene end by 3 bases; junction bases not matched to a gene: 10. The CDR3 spans 14 residues. Looked up from germline, CDR1 is SQVTM and CDR2 is ANQGSEA. The CDR3 loop is CSVPGPGGNYEQYF. In DNA form, the CDR3 reads TGCAGCGTTCCCGGGCCAGGGGGAAACTACGAGCAGTACTTC.

V gene TRBV20-1 combines with J gene TRBJ1-2, with a possible D match to TRBD1 (5 bases). Germline CDR1 DFQATT, CDR2 SNEGSKA (reference sequence). The CDR3 covers 11 residues. Trimming left V 3 bases short and J 10 bases short, with 12 bases between. This chain's CDR3 is CSASAGFYYTF. The CDR3 nucleotides read TGCAGTGCTAGTGCAGGGTTCTACTACACCTTC.

This clone was counted a few times. V gene TRBV5-6 combines with J gene TRBJ2-1, with 7 bases lining up with TRBD1. The CDR3 has 14 amino acids. Germline assignment: CDR1 SGHDT and CDR2 YYEEEE. J was trimmed by 4 bases and V by 4 bases; bases with no gene match: 5. DNA of the CDR3: TGTGCCAGCAGCCCAGTGGGACAGTACAATGAGCAGTTCTTC. As protein: CASSPVGQYNEQFF. The full variable domain, in which reference TRBV5-6 and TRBJ2-1 provide the parts outside the CDR3, is DAGVTQSPTHLIKTRGQQVTLRCSPKSGHDTVSWYQQALGQGPQFIFQYYEEEERQRGNFPDRFSGHQFPNYSSELNVNALLLGDSALYLCASSPVGQYNEQFFGPGTRLTVL.

There are a few counts of this clone. V is TRBV2 and J is TRBJ2-7, with TRBD1 matching over 11 bases. V lost 6 bases and J lost 4; bases outside the gene matches: 2. The V gene's germline CDR1 is SNHLY and CDR2 FYNNEI. The CDR3 sequence is 13 residues long. The CDR3, as DNA: TGTGCCAGCAGCGGGGACAGGGGGTACGAGCAGTACTTC. It is translated as CASSGDRGYEQYF. The full variable domain, completed using reference TRBV2 and TRBJ2-7, is EPEVTQTPSHQVTQMGQEVILRCVPISNHLYFYWYRQILGQKVEFLVSFYNNEISEKSEIFDDQFSVERPDGSNFTLKIRSTKLEDSAMYFCASSGDRGYEQYFGPGTRLTVT.

The chain couples TRBV19 to TRBJ2-5; either TRBD1 or TRBD2 may supply D (5 bases each). The length of the CDR3 is 13 residues. Trimming removed 5 bases at V and 5 bases at J, with 12 bases between. Germline V lookup: CDR1 LNHDA, CDR2 SQIVND (reference sequence). CDR3 DNA sequence: TGTGCCAGTAGTGGGGGAGCTCTGGAGACCCAGTACTTC. It codes for CASSGGALETQYF.

This chain links TRBV6-9 with TRBJ2-7, with D possibly TRBD1 on 5 matching bases. The CDR3 runs 11 residues. Germline CDR1 is MNHGY and CDR2 is SVAAGI. Trimming took 5 bases from V and 12 from J, leaving 14 bases between them. CDR3 in amino acids: CASSLRQTMYF. CDR3 DNA: TGTGCCAGCAGTCTGAGACAGACCATGTACTTC.

This chain connects TRBV11-2 to TRBJ2-3; a weak D match, TRBD2 (6 bases). This CDR3 comprises 16 residues. V lost 2 bases and J 0 bases, leaving 12 bases between the germline ends. Germline V lookup: CDR1 SGHAT, CDR2 FQNNGV. The CDR3 region has the DNA TGTGCCAGCAGCTTACTCGGCGGGGCTAGCACAGATACGCAGTATTTT. This encodes CASSLLGGASTDTQYF.

J is TRBJ2-5 and V is TRBV6-5, with D perhaps matching TRBD2 (6 bases). The CDR3 sequence is 15 residues long. Per the germline V gene, CDR1 is MNHEY and CDR2 is SVGAGI. Trimming stripped 5 bases from V and 1 base from J, with 14 bases between. Here the CDR3 DNA reads TGTGCCAGCAGTAGTTACTTGGGAGGCCAAGAGACCCAGTACTTC. It encodes CASSSYLGGQETQYF.

V gene TRBV5-4 combines with J gene TRBJ2-5, with 11 bases that match TRBD2. CDR1 and CDR2 from the germline V gene are SGHNT and YYREEE (reference sequence). The CDR3 contains 17 residues. The V and J ends lost 0 bases and 5 bases, in that order; junction bases with no gene match: 9. The CDR3 bases are TGTGCCAGCAGCTTGGGGACTAGCGGGTGGGGCCCGGAGACCCAGTACTTC. Amino acids: CASSLGTSGWGPETQYF.

This rearrangement joins TRBV13 to TRBJ2-7; 7 bases are shared with TRBD1. The CDR3 runs 14 residues. In germline, CDR1 is PRHDT, CDR2 FYEKMQ (reference sequence). J was trimmed by 6 bases and V by 2 bases; bases with no gene match: 7. CDR3 DNA sequence: TGTGCCAGCAGCTTATCCCACAGGGGTAGCGAGCAGTACTTC. Amino acids: CASSLSHRGSEQYF.

This clone has just a few counts. The rearrangement links TRBV11-2 to TRBJ2-3; a weak D match, TRBD2 (6 bases). There are 14 residues in the CDR3. Trimming stripped 6 bases from V and 6 bases from J, with 16 bases between. Germline lookup yields CDR1 SGHAT and CDR2 FQNNGV. The CDR3 nucleotides read TGTGCCAGCAGTTCGGGACTCCCCCGCGATACGCAGTATTTT. Translated, it gives CASSSGLPRDTQYF.

The table lists this clone with a few counts. The chain recombines TRBV28 with TRBJ2-7; D uncertain. The CDR3 covers 13 residues. Germline V gene sequence: CDR1 MDHEN, CDR2 SYDVKM. V was pared by 6 bases and J by 2 bases, with 11 bases between. CDR3 sequence (DNA): TGTGCCAGCAGACCAACAGCCACCTACGAGCAGTACTTC. Its protein is CASRPTATYEQYF.

The chain employs TRBV27 and TRBJ1-6; TRBD1 is a possible D gene (5 bases). Germline loops: CDR1 MNHEY, CDR2 SMNVEV (reference sequence). V gave up 3 bases and J gave up 7 bases, with 10 bases separating them. This CDR3 comprises 14 residues. The CDR3 nucleotides are TGTGCCAGCAGTTTCAGGGAGGCGAATTCACCCCTCCACTTT. Protein product: CASSFREANSPLHF.

J is TRBJ1-1 and V is TRBV27; D ambiguous. CDR3 length: 13 amino acids. Germline CDR1 and CDR2: MNHEY and SMNVEV (reference sequence). Trimming took 0 bases from V and 11 from J, leaving 13 bases between them. The CDR3 nucleotides read TGTGCCAGCAGTTTATCGCCCCCGGGAAAGGCTTTCTTT. This codes for CASSLSPPGKAFF.

This sequence joins TRBV7-2 and TRBJ2-3; possibly TRBD1 or TRBD2 for D (5 bases each). The CDR3 is 18 amino acids. Trimming removed 3 bases at V and 0 bases at J, with 19 bases between. The germline CDR1 and CDR2 sequences are SGHTA and FQGNSA. The CDR3 nucleotides are TGTGCCAGCAGCTTCCGTGGGACCGAAGGGCGAAGCACAGATACGCAGTATTTT. Its translation: CASSFRGTEGRSTDTQYF.

This clone has just one count. This rearrangement joins TRBV29-1 to TRBJ1-1; D gene ambiguous. The CDR3 length is 13 residues. Germline loops: CDR1 SQVTM, CDR2 ANQGSEA. Trimming left V 8 bases short and J 3 bases short, with 16 bases between. This CDR3 is CSSRPRGDTEAFF. CDR3 bases: TGCAGCTCACGCCCCCGAGGAGACACTGAAGCTTTCTTT. Full variable domain (outside the CDR3, taken from reference TRBV29-1 and TRBJ1-1): SAVISQKPSRDICQRGTSLTIQCQVDSQVTMMFWYRQQPGQSLTLIATANQGSEATYESGFVIDKFPISRPNLTFSTLTVSNMSPEDSSIYLCSSRPRGDTEAFFGQGTRLTVV.

This CDR3 reads CASSLITSTDTQYF. The DNA of the CDR3 is TGTGCCAGCAGTTTGATTACTAGCACAGATACGCAGTATTTT. V usage is TRBV28 and J usage is TRBJ2-3; no clear D. The CDR3 consists of 14 residues. Germline lookup yields CDR1 MDHEN and CDR2 SYDVKM. The V gene lost 3 bases and the J gene lost 0 bases, with 7 bases spanning the gap.

This clone was seen a few times. The chain has TRBV5-1 and TRBJ2-2; D unresolved. CDR1 is SGHRS and CDR2 is YFSETQ in the germline V gene. The CDR3 contains 17 residues. V was shortened by 4 bases and J by 0 bases, with 16 bases between the two germline ends. The CDR3 region is CASSRAVGTSNTGELFF. The CDR3 DNA reads TGCGCCAGCAGCCGTGCGGTCGGCACCTCGAACACCGGGGAGCTGTTTTTT.

This clone was counted a few times. The rearrangement joins TRBV11-2 to TRBJ2-1; no clear D. CDR1 is SGHAT and CDR2 is FQNNGV in the germline V gene. The CDR3 is 14 residues long. Trimming pared 1 base from V and 15 bases from J, leaving 19 bases between. CDR3 protein: CASSLGLPFTSGFF. The CDR3 region has the DNA TGTGCCAGCAGCTTAGGATTGCCCTTTACATCGGGGTTCTTC.